This T cell receptor beta chain was found in a study of shared T cell receptors in the human thymus. Profiled with immunoSEQ multiplex PCR; TCRdb holds only in-frame clones, not every one. The sample includes more than 550,000 clones, 70% to 90% of them seen just once. The V gene lost 1 base and the J gene lost 5 bases, with 15 bases spanning the gap. The CDR3 is made up of 15 amino acids. Germline CDR1 and CDR2: PRHDT and FYEKMQ (reference sequence). In addition, the sample was reused for a study of human thymus T cells. That work contributes: Among the donors, all were healthy Finnish infants having corrective surgery for congenital heart defects. Thymus was obtained from resections taken during corrective heart surgery. Across thymic and blood repertoires, the usage of V and J genes appeared to be biased. In unrelated individuals, thymic repertoires overlapped highly, according to related research.

The sequence was obtained from a boy under two years old with a congenital heart defect. Sequencing was performed on thymocytes. The chain links TRBV13 to TRBJ2-7, with unresolved D. CDR3 nucleotide sequence: TGTGCCAGCAGCTTAGTGCTAGTCCCATATCACGAGCAGTACTTC. This translates into CASSLVLVPYHEQYF.